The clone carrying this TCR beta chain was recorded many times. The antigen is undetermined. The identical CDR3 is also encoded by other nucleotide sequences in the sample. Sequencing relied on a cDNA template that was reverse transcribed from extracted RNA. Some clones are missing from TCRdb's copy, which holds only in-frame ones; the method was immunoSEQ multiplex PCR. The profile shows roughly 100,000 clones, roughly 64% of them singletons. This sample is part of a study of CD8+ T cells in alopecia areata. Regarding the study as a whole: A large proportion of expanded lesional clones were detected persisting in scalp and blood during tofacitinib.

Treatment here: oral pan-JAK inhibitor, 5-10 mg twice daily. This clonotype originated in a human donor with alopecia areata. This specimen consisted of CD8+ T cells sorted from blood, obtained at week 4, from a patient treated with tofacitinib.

CDR3: CASSATNTGELFF. CDR3 sequence (DNA): TGTGCCAGCAGTGCTACAAACACCGGGGAGCTGTTTTTT. The chain joins TRBV7-9 to TRBJ2-2; D not resolved. The CDR3 totals 13 residues. Trimming removed 6 bases at V and 2 bases at J, with 7 bases between. Germline loops: CDR1 SEHNR, CDR2 FQNEAQ (reference sequence).